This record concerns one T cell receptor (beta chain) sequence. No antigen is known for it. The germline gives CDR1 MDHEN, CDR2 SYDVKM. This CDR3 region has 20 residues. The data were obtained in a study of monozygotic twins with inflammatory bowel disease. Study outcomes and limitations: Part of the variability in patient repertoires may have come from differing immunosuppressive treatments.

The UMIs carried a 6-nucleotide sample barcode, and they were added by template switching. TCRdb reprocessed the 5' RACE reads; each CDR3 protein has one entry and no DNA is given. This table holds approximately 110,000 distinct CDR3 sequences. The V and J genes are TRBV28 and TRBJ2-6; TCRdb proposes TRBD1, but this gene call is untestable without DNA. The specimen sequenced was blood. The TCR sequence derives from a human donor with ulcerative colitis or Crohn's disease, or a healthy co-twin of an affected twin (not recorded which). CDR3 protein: CASSLQGRPGVFSGANVLTF.